These T cell receptor beta chains were read from a single sample in a study of blood T cell repertoires in COVID-19. Sequencing was performed with immunoSEQ multiplex PCR; in TCRdb, only in-frame clones are kept and a portion is missing. The sample has 300,000 to 400,000 clones, around 82% seen once. Sequencing was carried out using peripheral blood. The origin of the receptors is a man aged 30 to 45 with active or convalescent COVID-19. Both conserved end residues are part of each CDR3. The order of the fields is clone size, J gene, D gene, V gene, CDR3 protein, CDR3 DNA. A D gene is named only where the DNA matches it firmly. Clone size is stated in some rows and not others, as once, few, many or a class when expanded.

- | TRBJ2-7 | - | TRBV29-1 | CSVEDLSGRSQYF | TGCAGCGTTGAAGATCTAAGTGGCAGGTCCCAGTACTTC
- | TRBJ2-1 | - | TRBV6-5 | CASSNLLGAQNEQFF | TGTGCCAGCAGTAACCTATTGGGGGCCCAAAATGAGCAGTTCTTC
- | TRBJ2-1 | TRBD1 | TRBV9 | CASSAYRDRFYNEQFF | TGTGCCAGCAGCGCTTACCGGGACAGATTCTACAATGAGCAGTTCTTC
- | TRBJ2-2 | - | TRBV5-5 | CASGTANTGELFF | TGTGCCAGCGGGACTGCGAACACCGGGGAGCTGTTTTTT
- | TRBJ1-2 | - | TRBV11-2 | CASSLGGGDLYGYTF | TGTGCCAGCAGCTTAGGTGGAGGGGACCTCTATGGCTACACCTTC
- | TRBJ1-4 | - | TRBV7-2 | CASSLGSSAEKLFF | TGTGCCAGCAGCTTAGGTTCCAGCGCTGAAAAACTGTTTTTT
- | TRBJ2-3 | - | TRBV11-3 | CASSLGASTDTQYF | TGTGCCAGCAGCTTGGGGGCGAGCACAGATACGCAGTATTTT
- | TRBJ1-1 | - | TRBV19 | CASSITGNTEAFF | TGTGCCAGTAGTATTACGGGGAACACTGAAGCTTTCTTT
- | TRBJ2-3 | - | TRBV18 | CASSPQSSADTQYF | TGTGCCAGCTCACCACAGTCTTCTGCGGATACGCAGTATTTT
- | TRBJ2-3 | - | TRBV12-3/TRBV12-4 | CASRSGENTQYF | TGTGCCAGCAGGTCTGGGGAGAATACGCAGTATTTT
once | TRBJ1-5 | TRBD1 | TRBV4-2 | CASSQDLTTGLNQPQHF | TGTGCCAGCAGCCAAGACCTTACGACAGGGCTCAATCAGCCCCAGCATTTT
- | TRBJ2-3 | TRBD2 | TRBV12-5 | CASGYLAGGVTQYF | TGTGCTAGTGGTTATCTAGCGGGAGGGGTTACGCAGTATTTT
few | TRBJ1-6 | - | TRBV10-1 | CASSGNRNSPLHF | TGCGCCAGCAGTGGTAACAGAAATTCACCCCTCCACTTT
- | TRBJ2-5 | TRBD1 | TRBV10-1 | CASSERDRQETQYF | TGCGCCAGCAGTGAACGGGACAGACAAGAGACCCAGTACTTC
- | TRBJ1-5 | - | TRBV7-2 | CASSPRGGYSNQPQHF | TGTGCCAGCAGCCCTAGGGGCGGTTATAGCAATCAGCCCCAGCATTTT
- | TRBJ1-4 | TRBD1 | TRBV5-4 | CASSLGPDRVVGKLFF | TGTGCCAGCAGCCTCGGGCCAGACAGGGTGGTCGGAAAACTGTTTTTT
- | TRBJ2-3 | - | TRBV11-2 | CASSSPVRVADTQYF | TGTGCCAGCAGCTCCCCCGTAAGAGTGGCAGATACGCAGTATTTT
- | TRBJ1-2 | TRBD1 | TRBV2 | CASNRDRGRDGYTF | TGTGCCAGCAATAGGGACAGGGGGCGAGATGGCTACACCTTC
few | TRBJ1-2 | TRBD1 | TRBV5-6 | CASSLIDRARGYTF | TGTGCCAGCAGCCTTATTGACAGGGCGAGAGGCTACACCTTC
- | TRBJ1-1 | - | TRBV12-3/TRBV12-4 | CASSGTYSEAFF | TGTGCCAGCAGTGGGACTTACTCTGAAGCTTTCTTT
- | TRBJ1-1 | - | TRBV5-5 | CASSPPGGGGTEAFF | TGTGCCAGCAGCCCCCCGGGGGGGGGAGGTACTGAAGCTTTCTTT
- | TRBJ1-2 | - | TRBV12-1 | CASSLPLREGTAGYTF | TGTGCCAGCAGCCTCCCCCTACGGGAGGGAACGGCTGGCTACACCTTC
- | TRBJ2-1 | - | TRBV6-2/TRBV6-3 | CASSQPGLQSWEQFF | TGTGCCAGCAGTCAACCGGGACTCCAATCGTGGGAGCAGTTCTTC
few | TRBJ2-7 | - | TRBV12-3/TRBV12-4 | CASSWDFIGEQYF | TGTGCCAGCAGTTGGGACTTTATCGGCGAGCAGTACTTC
- | TRBJ1-6 | - | TRBV19 | CASSTSRRDSPLHF | TGTGCCAGTAGTACGTCCAGGCGGGATTCACCCCTCCACTTT
- | TRBJ1-3 | - | TRBV10-3 | CAISEFGGAGNTIYF | TGTGCCATCAGTGAGTTTGGCGGGGCTGGAAACACCATATATTTT
- | TRBJ2-7 | TRBD2 | TRBV19 | CASSGGGVSYEQYF | TGTGCCAGTAGCGGGGGAGGGGTTTCCTACGAGCAGTACTTC
- | TRBJ2-1 | - | TRBV7-3 | CASSLSPSRNEQFF | TGTGCCAGCAGCTTGTCACCTAGCAGAAATGAGCAGTTCTTC
once | TRBJ2-2 | TRBD2 | TRBV5-4 | CASSLELAAGELFF | TGTGCCAGCAGCTTGGAACTAGCGGCCGGGGAGCTGTTTTTT